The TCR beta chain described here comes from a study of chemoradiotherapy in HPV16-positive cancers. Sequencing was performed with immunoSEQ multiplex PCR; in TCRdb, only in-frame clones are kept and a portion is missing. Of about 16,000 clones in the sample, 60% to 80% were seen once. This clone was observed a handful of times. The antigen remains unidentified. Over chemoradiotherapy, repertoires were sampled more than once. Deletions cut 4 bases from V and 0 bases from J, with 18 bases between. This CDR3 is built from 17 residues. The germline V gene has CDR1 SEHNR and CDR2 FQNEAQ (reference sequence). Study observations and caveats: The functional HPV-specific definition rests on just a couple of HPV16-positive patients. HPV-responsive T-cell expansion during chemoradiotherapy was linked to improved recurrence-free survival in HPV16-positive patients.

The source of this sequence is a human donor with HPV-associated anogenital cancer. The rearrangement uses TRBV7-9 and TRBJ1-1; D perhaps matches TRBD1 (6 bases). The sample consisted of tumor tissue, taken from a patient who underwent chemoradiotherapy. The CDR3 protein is CASSSWGGQGMNTEAFF. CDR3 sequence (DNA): TGTGCCAGCAGCTCCTGGGGGGGGCAGGGGATGAACACTGAAGCTTTCTTT.